The following is a T cell receptor beta chain sequence with its context. At least ten counts were recorded for this clonotype. It lacks a known antigen. The input lacks base qualities; no much larger clone sits a single base away. Stable Graves' hyperthyroidism was defined as no progression to ophthalmopathy during 18 months of follow-up. Hyperthyroidism patients were newly diagnosed, with disease duration under 2 months, and aged 18 to 65 years. The study excluded patients with uncontrolled infections, other autoimmune diseases, pregnancy or lactation. Diagnoses were based on clinical symptoms, serum thyroxine and TRAb, thyroid ultrasound and orbital computed tomography. Ficoll-Paque density gradient centrifugation was used to isolate PBMCs from 10 ml of fresh peripheral blood. Total RNA was extracted using Trizol reagent, and RNA quality was assessed on an Agilent 2100 Bioanalyzer. The data originate from a study of T cells in Graves' hyperthyroidism and ophthalmopathy (dated by TCRdb to the late 2010s). About the investigation overall: Peripheral blood was collected at initial diagnosis, before any treatment. The paper describes TCR Vbeta CDR3 sequencing of around 130 peripheral blood samples, made up of some 40 ophthalmopathy patients, over 70 hyperthyroidism patients and some 17 progressor patients. Following sampling, methimazole starting at 30 mg daily was given to hyperthyroidism patients, and high-dose intravenous methylprednisolone was given to ophthalmopathy patients. Prospective prediction of ophthalmopathy was tested in an independent validation cohort consisting of under 20 hyperthyroidism patients and 15 or so patients who later progressed to ophthalmopathy. The roughly 91 discovery patients were randomly split 7:3 into training and test sets. To identify TCR V-J signatures that set the groups apart, the researchers used a discovery cohort of about a hundred patients, made up of under 45 with Graves' ophthalmopathy and some 55 with stable Graves' hyperthyroidism. In about six Graves' hyperthyroidism patients, the study also compared T-cell repertoires from thyroid tissue with T-cell repertoires from blood. The paper as a whole reports these results and caveats: Sample size was not statistically predetermined, and blinding of investigators to group allocation was not performed. Most expanded thyroid clonotypes (frequency above 0.001) were also detected in blood, a finding suggesting that blood repertoires may reflect thyroid immune responses. A 13 V-J signature model separated ophthalmopathy from stable hyperthyroidism, with 87.88% sensitivity and 81% to 83% specificity in cross-validation and 80%/75% in testing. In validation, the model predicted progression to ophthalmopathy with roughly 70% sensitivity and roughly 72% specificity, a median of 6.5 months before onset.

The TCR beta CDR3 regions were amplified from the RNA transcripts. A first-round RT-PCR of the TCR CDR3 used the HTBI primer set with the Qiagen OneStep RT-PCR kit. Libraries were constructed in a second round of multiplex PCR, after which size selection and purification were performed. The libraries were sequenced on an Illumina HiSeq2000 using paired-end 100 bp reads. The authors processed their data as follows. SOAPnuke was used to process the raw data, with reads discarded if the reads contained adapters or uncalled bases, had a mean Phred below 15, or lacked an exact constant-primer or identifier match. COPE v1.2.5 was used to merge the high-quality paired reads, and each unique nucleotide sequence was defined as a clonotype. Clonotypes were aligned to IMGT TRBV, TRBD and TRBJ reference segments using MiTCR v1.1. The analysis included only V-J combinations with a frequency above 0.0001, which together covered 99.2% of the repertoires. A TCS score was defined as the ratio between F50 (clonal expansion) and ExV (chaos), using BLOSUM62-based TCRdist between CDR3 peptides within each V-J. Welch's t-statistics and random forest reduced roughly 530 V-J features to 10 to 15, which were used in a naive Bayes classifier (R e1071). TCRdb passed the public sequencing reads through fastp at Q25 and MiXCR, retaining productive beta sequences. When rows share a CDR3 protein, they turn into one entry using the most common DNA and genes. TCRdb, rather than the study authors, made the V and J calls. Counted in this sample were approximately 560,000 distinct CDR3 sequences; approximately 14% of them appeared once. Around 7.5% of the sample rests with the top ten.

At the junction V is shortened by 0 bases and J by 1 base, with 16 bases in between. The germline V gene (reference sequence) supplies CDR1 LGHDT and CDR2 YNNKEL. The cysteine opens and the phenylalanine closes a CDR3 of 17 amino acids. The entry retains the CDR3 DNA only, 51 bases that are in frame from base 1. The TCR originated in a young woman with Graves' hyperthyroidism. Sequencing input: blood. The chain employs TRBV3-1 and TRBJ2-7; the D region possibly corresponds to TRBD1 (5 bases align). The CDR3 loop reads CASSQEGETEPSYEQYF. The sequenced DNA: TGTGCCAGCAGCCAAGAGGGTGAGACAGAACCATCCTACGAGCAGTACTTC.